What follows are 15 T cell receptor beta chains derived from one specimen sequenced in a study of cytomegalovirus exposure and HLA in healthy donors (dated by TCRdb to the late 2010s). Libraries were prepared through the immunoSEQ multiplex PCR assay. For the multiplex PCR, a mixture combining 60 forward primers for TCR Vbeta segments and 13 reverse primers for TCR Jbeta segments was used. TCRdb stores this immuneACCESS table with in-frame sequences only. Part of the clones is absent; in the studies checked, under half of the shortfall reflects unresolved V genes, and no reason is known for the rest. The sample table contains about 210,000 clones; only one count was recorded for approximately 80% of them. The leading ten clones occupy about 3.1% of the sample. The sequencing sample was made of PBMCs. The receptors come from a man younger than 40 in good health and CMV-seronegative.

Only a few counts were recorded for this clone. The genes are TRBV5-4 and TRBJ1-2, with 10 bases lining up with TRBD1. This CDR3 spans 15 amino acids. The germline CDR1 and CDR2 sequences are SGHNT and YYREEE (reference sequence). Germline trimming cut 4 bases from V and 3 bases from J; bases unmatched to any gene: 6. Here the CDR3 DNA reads TGTGCCAGCAGCCCCGGACAGGGGGATTACTATGGCTACACCTTC. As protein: CASSPGQGDYYGYTF.

The CDR3 protein is CASRYHREQETQYF. The CDR3, as DNA: TGTGCCAGCAGATACCACAGGGAACAAGAGACCCAGTACTTC. This chain uses TRBV5-6 with TRBJ2-5; D is perhaps TRBD1 (6 bases). The germline CDR1 and CDR2 sequences are SGHDT and YYEEEE. The V gene lost 5 bases and the J gene lost 2 bases, with 13 bases spanning the gap. The CDR3 length is 14 residues.

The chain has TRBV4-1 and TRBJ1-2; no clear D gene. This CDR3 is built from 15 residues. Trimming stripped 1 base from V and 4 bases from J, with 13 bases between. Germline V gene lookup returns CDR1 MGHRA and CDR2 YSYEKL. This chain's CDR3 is CASSQVGRGSYGYTF. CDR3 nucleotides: TGCGCCAGCAGCCAAGTAGGGCGCGGGAGCTATGGCTACACCTTC.

CDR3 amino acids: CASSPQGANYGYTF. CDR3 in DNA: TGTGCCAGTAGTCCCCAGGGGGCTAACTATGGCTACACCTTC. The rearrangement links TRBV19 to TRBJ1-2; 7 bases match TRBD1. The CDR3 runs 14 residues. Germline values: CDR1 LNHDA, CDR2 SQIVND (reference sequence). The V and J ends lost 5 bases and 0 bases, in that order; junction bases with no gene match: 3.

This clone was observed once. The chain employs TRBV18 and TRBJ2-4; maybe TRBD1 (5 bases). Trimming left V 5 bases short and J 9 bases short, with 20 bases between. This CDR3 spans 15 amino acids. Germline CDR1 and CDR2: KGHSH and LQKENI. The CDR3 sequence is CASSSRQGKESIQYF. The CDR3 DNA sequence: TGTGCCAGCTCATCGAGGCAGGGCAAGGAGAGCATTCAGTACTTC.

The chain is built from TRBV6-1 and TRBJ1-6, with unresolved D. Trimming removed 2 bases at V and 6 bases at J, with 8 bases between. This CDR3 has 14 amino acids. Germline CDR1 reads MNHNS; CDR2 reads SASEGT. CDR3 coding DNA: TGTGCCAGCAGTGAATCAAACAGTAATTCACCCCTCCACTTT. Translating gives CASSESNSNSPLHF.

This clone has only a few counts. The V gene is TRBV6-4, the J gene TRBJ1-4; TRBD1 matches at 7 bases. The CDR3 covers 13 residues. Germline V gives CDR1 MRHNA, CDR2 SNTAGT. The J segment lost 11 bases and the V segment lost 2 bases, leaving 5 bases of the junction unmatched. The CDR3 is CASSDDVTGKLFF. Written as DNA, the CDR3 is TGTGCCAGCAGTGACGACGTGACAGGGAAACTGTTTTTT.

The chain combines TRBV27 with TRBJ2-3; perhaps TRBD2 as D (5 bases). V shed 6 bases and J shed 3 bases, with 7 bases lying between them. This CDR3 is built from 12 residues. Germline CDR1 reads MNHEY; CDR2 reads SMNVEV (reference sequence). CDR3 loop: CASRSGTDTQYF. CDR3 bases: TGTGCCAGCAGATCGGGGACAGATACGCAGTATTTT.

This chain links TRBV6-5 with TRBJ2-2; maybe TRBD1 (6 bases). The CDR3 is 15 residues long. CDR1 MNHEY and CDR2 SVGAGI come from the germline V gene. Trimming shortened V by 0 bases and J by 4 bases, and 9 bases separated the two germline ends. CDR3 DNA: TGTGCCAGCAGTTACTCGACAGGATCCACCGGGGAGCTGTTTTTT. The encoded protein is CASSYSTGSTGELFF.

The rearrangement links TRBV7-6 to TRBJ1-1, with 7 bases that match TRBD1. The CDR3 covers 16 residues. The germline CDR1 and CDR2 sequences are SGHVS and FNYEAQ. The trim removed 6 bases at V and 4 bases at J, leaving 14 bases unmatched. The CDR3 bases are TGTGCCAGCAGTCCCGCTATCCTGACAGGGTTCACTGAAGCTTTCTTT. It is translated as CASSPAILTGFTEAFF.

The CDR3 DNA is TGTGCCAGCAGTCGACTAGCGGGGGCCTACGAGCAGTACTTC. It codes for CASSRLAGAYEQYF. This sequence joins TRBV2 and TRBJ2-7; TRBD2 aligns across 12 bases. Trimming removed 5 bases from V and 2 bases from J; junction bases left unmatched: 1. CDR3 length: 14 amino acids. Germline assignment: CDR1 SNHLY and CDR2 FYNNEI.

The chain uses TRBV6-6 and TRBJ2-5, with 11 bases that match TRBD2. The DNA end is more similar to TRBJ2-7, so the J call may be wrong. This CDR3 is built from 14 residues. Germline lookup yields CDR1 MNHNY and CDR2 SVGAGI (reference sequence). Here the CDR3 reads CASSLSGGVDEQYF. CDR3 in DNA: TGTGCCAGCAGTCTTAGCGGGGGGGTAGACGAGCAGTACTTC.

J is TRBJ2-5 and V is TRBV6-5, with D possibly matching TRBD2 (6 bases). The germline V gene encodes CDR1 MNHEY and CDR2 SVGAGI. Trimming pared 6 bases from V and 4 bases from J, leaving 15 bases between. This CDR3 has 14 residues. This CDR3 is CASSSSGVGETQYF. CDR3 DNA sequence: TGTGCCAGCAGCTCGTCGGGGGTAGGAGAGACCCAGTACTTC.

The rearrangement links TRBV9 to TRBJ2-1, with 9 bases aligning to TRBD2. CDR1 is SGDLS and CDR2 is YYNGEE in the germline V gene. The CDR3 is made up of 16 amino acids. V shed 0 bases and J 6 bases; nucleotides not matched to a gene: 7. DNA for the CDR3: TGTGCCAGCAGCGTAGATGACGGACTAGCGTCCAATGAGCAGTTCTTC. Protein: CASSVDDGLASNEQFF. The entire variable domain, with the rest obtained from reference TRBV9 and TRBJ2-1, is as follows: DSGVTQTPKHLITATGQRVTLRCSPRSGDLSVYWYQQSLDQGLQFLIQYYNGEERAKGNILERFSAQQFPDLHSELNLSSLELGDSALYFCASSVDDGLASNEQFFGPGTRLTVL.

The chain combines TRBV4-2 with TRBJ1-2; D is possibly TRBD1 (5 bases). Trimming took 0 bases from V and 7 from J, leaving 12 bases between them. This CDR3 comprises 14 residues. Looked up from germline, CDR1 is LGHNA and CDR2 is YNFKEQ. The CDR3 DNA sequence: TGTGCCAGCAGCCAAGAACAGGAAAGTCGTGGCTACACCTTC. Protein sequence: CASSQEQESRGYTF.